The entry below gives a single T cell receptor beta chain sequence along with its context. TCRdb re-analysed the RT-PCR reads in MiXCR, keeping a single row per CDR3 protein. The sample carries about 830,000 distinct CDR3 sequences, around 18% recorded once. The CDR3 loop spans 16 amino acids. Deletions cut 0 bases from V and 0 bases from J, with 9 bases between. CDR1 and CDR2 from the germline V gene are MNHEY and SVGEGT. The sample is drawn from a study of response to subunit inactivated influenza vaccine. This receptor was identified in a man aged 50-60 years who received an inactivated influenza vaccine. The material sequenced was PBMCs from blood, taken about 5 days after vaccination. The chain uses TRBV6-2 or TRBV6-3 and TRBJ1-5, with unresolved D. The CDR3 DNA reads TGTGCCAGCAGTTACTCGCCAGGATATAGCAATCAGCCCCAGCATTTT. This sequence encodes CASSYSPGYSNQPQHF.